Each of the 30 T cell receptor beta chains below was sequenced from the same sample in a study of T-cell memory formation after mild COVID-19 (dated by TCRdb to the early 2020s). The library was prepared using 5' RACE. The listed sequencing device is Illumina NovaSeq 6000. TCRdb reworked the public reads: Q25 trimming with fastp, MiXCR clone assembly, productive beta chains retained. Every distinct CDR3 protein forms one entry, paired with its most common genes and DNA. The sample data list roughly 100,000 distinct CDR3 sequences, and about a sixth of these were observed just once. Around 28% of the sample is taken by the ten largest. Sequenced sample: PBMCs or a T cell subset sorted from them (not recorded which). Every receptor here comes from an adult woman who had mild COVID-19 (a few samples of this study predate the infection). The sample titles of this study are shuffled in the database, so cell type and time point are left out; the donor was told from shared clones.

The chain uses TRBV4-3 and TRBJ1-1; TRBD1 aligns across 11 bases. The CDR3 is made up of 15 amino acids. Germline V gene sequence: CDR1 LGHNA, CDR2 YSLEER. Losses at the gene ends were 0 bases for V and 7 bases for J; bases not matched to a gene: 4. CDR3 sequence reads: CASSQESGTGGEAFF. Written as DNA, the CDR3 is TGCGCCAGCAGCCAAGAATCGGGGACAGGGGGTGAAGCTTTCTTT.

The V and J genes are TRBV12-3 or TRBV12-4 and TRBJ1-2; D may be TRBD1 (6 bases). V lost 8 bases and J lost 7, with 17 bases in between. The CDR3 has 13 residues. DNA for the CDR3: TGTGCCAGCGGCCGTTTGGGGGCGGGTGGCTACACCTTC. Translated: CASGRLGAGGYTF.

The chain carries TRBV29-1 and TRBJ2-1, with no clear D. The CDR3 has 12 amino acids. Germline lookup yields CDR1 SQVTM and CDR2 ANQGSEA. V shed 2 bases and J shed 12 bases, with 14 bases lying between them. CDR3 loop: CSVELFDSTQFF. The CDR3 nucleotides are TGCAGCGTTGAATTATTCGACTCCACGCAGTTCTTC.

This clonotype was detected only a few times. This chain connects TRBV20-1 to TRBJ2-1, with D hard to call. Germline lookup yields CDR1 DFQATT and CDR2 SNEGSKA (reference sequence). The CDR3 has 11 amino acids. The V end lost 8 bases, the J end lost 9 bases, and 14 bases lay between the germline ends. CDR3 sequence: CSPKRLFEQFF. CDR3 coding DNA: TGCAGTCCCAAGCGACTCTTTGAGCAGTTCTTC.

V usage is TRBV12-3 or TRBV12-4 and J usage is TRBJ1-1; 10 positions match TRBD1. The junction had 12 bases not matched to a gene; V was cut back by 7 bases and J by 4 bases. The CDR3 covers 16 residues. The CDR3 nucleotides read TGTGCCAGCACCCTCAGGGACAGGGGTTTGTCCACTGAAGCTTTCTTT. Translation gives CASTLRDRGLSTEAFF.

This clonotype was recorded a few times. V is TRBV6-5 and J is TRBJ1-1; a weak D match, TRBD1 (5 bases). This CDR3 contains 14 residues. V was trimmed by 4 bases and J by 1 base, leaving 10 bases between them. CDR1 and CDR2 (germline): MNHEY, SVGAGI. The CDR3 is CASSLWGGNTEAFF. CDR3 DNA: TGTGCCAGCAGTTTGTGGGGCGGGAACACTGAAGCTTTCTTT.

This clonotype was picked up a small number of times. V is TRBV29-1 and J is TRBJ2-7; 12 positions match TRBD2. Germline V gene data show CDR1 as SQVTM and CDR2 as ANQGSEA. This CDR3 has 17 residues. The J segment lost 0 bases and the V segment lost 1 base, leaving 7 bases of the junction unmatched. CDR3 coding DNA: TGCAGCGTTGAAGGCCTAGCGGGGGGGCCGAGCTCCTACGAGCAGTACTTC. Translated, it gives CSVEGLAGGPSSYEQYF.

This rearrangement joins TRBV2 to TRBJ2-3; D is ambiguous. The CDR3 length is 12 residues. The ends were cut back, 3 bases at V and 6 bases at J, with 7 bases in the middle. The germline V gene encodes CDR1 SNHLY and CDR2 FYNNEI. The CDR3 DNA reads TGTGCCAGCAGTGACGGCGTTGATACGCAGTATTTT. It yields the protein CASSDGVDTQYF.

CDR3 in DNA: TGTGCCACCAGTGATAGGGGGCAGGCATCCTACGAGCAGTACTTC. Residues: CATSDRGQASYEQYF. The chain combines TRBV24-1 with TRBJ2-7; TRBD1 aligns across 7 bases. Per the germline V gene, CDR1 is KGHDR and CDR2 is SFDVKD. The CDR3 covers 15 residues. Trimming cost V 3 bases and J 1 base; bases outside gene matches: 5.

The rearrangement uses TRBV7-2 and TRBJ2-7; TRBD2 matches 11 bases. Germline-derived CDR1 and CDR2 are SGHTA and FQGNSA. V lost 3 bases and J lost 2; bases outside the gene matches: 6. CDR3 size: 16 residues. The CDR3 nucleotides are TGTGCCAGCAGCTTCCTAGCGGGAGGTAAAACCTACGAGCAGTACTTC. Protein product: CASSFLAGGKTYEQYF.

The V and J genes are TRBV19 and TRBJ1-1; D is unclear. The CDR3 spans 14 residues. With 5 bases removed from V and 1 base from J, the gap between germline ends came to 11 bases. Looked up from germline, CDR1 is LNHDA and CDR2 is SQIVND (reference sequence). For the CDR3, the DNA is TGTGCCAGTAGTCCCTTCAACTGGAACACTGAAGCTTTCTTT. Amino acids: CASSPFNWNTEAFF.

V usage is TRBV3-1 and J usage is TRBJ2-3; the match to TRBD2 covers 8 bases. The germline V gene encodes CDR1 LGHDT and CDR2 YNNKEL (reference sequence). J was trimmed by 4 bases and V by 0 bases; bases with no gene match: 9. CDR3 length: 17 residues. The CDR3 loop is CASSQDRISGDSDTQYF. The CDR3 DNA follows: TGTGCCAGCAGCCAAGATCGTATTAGCGGGGATTCAGATACGCAGTATTTT.

This clonotype was counted between two and nine times. The V call is TRBV30, the J call TRBJ1-2; weak D call: TRBD1 (5 bases). V was cut by 3 bases and J by 8 bases, with 7 bases left in between. The germline V gene has CDR1 GTSNPN and CDR2 SVGIG (reference sequence). CDR3 length: 10 residues. In nucleotides, the CDR3 is TGTGCCTGGAGCCGGGGGGGCTACACCTTC. It is translated as CAWSRGGYTF.

The chain is built from TRBV24-1 and TRBJ1-5, with D possibly being TRBD1 (6 bases). CDR1 KGHDR and CDR2 SFDVKD come from the germline V gene. CDR3 length: 16 amino acids. The V end lost 4 bases, the J end lost 5 bases, and 17 bases lay between the germline ends. CDR3 bases: TGTGCCACCAGTGACCCCGCGGGGGGCTTGGATCAGCCCCAGCATTTT. Amino acids: CATSDPAGGLDQPQHF.

Concerning this clonotype: A junction end diverges from the germline sequence, so it may reflect a read error. V usage is TRBV25-1 and J usage is TRBJ2-2; TRBD1 matches at 9 bases. There are 15 residues in the CDR3. The germline gives CDR1 MGHDK, CDR2 SYGVNS. CDR3 loop: CASSAGTGSTVELFF. The CDR3 bases are TGTGCCAGCAGTGCCGGGACAGGGAGCACCGTGGAGCTGTTTTTT. The entire variable domain, with the rest obtained from reference TRBV25-1 and TRBJ2-2, is as follows: EADIYQTPRYLVIGTGKKITLECSQTMGHDKMYWYQQDPGMELHLIHYSYGVNSTEKGDLSSESTVSRIRTEHFPLTLESARPSHTSQYLCASSAGTGSTVELFFGEGSRLTVL.

The rearrangement uses TRBV4-1 and TRBJ2-2, with TRBD1 as a possible D gene (6 bases). This CDR3 spans 13 amino acids. Germline assignment: CDR1 MGHRA and CDR2 YSYEKL. With 3 bases removed from V and 6 bases from J, the gap between germline ends came to 8 bases. The CDR3 nucleotides read TGCGCCAGCAGCCAGGGGGCACCCGGGGAGCTGTTTTTT. Protein: CASSQGAPGELFF.

This clonotype has a count of ten or more. The gene calls are TRBV4-3 and TRBJ1-1; tentative D call: TRBD1 (5 bases). This CDR3 contains 14 residues. Germline values: CDR1 LGHNA, CDR2 YSLEER. V lost 1 base to trimming and J lost 4 bases, with 10 bases between them. The CDR3 coding sequence is TGCGCCAGCAGCCAAGCGCAGGGCTTCACTGAAGCTTTCTTT. Amino acids: CASSQAQGFTEAFF.

The chain employs TRBV7-6 and TRBJ2-7; D gene uncertain. The germline CDR1 and CDR2 sequences are SGHVS and FNYEAQ. This CDR3 region has 15 residues. V shed 1 base and J shed 2 bases, with 12 bases lying between them. In DNA form, the CDR3 reads TGTGCCAGCAGCTTAGGGGATGGCTTACCCTACGAGCAGTACTTC. It yields the protein CASSLGDGLPYEQYF.

This sequence joins TRBV4-3 and TRBJ2-5, with 7 nucleotides matching TRBD2. The CDR3 extends over 21 amino acids. The germline V gene has CDR1 LGHNA and CDR2 YSLEER. The ends lost 0 bases at V and 2 bases at J; junction bases unmatched: 21. The CDR3 region is CASSQEAVVWASGILQETQYF. Here the CDR3 DNA reads TGCGCCAGCAGCCAAGAAGCGGTAGTTTGGGCTAGCGGAATTCTTCAAGAGACCCAGTACTTC.

This clonotype was recorded a few times. The CDR3: CASSLAVMGGFVYF. The CDR3 nucleotides are TGTGCCAGCAGCTTAGCGGTCATGGGGGGTTTTGTGTACTTC. The chain uses TRBV7-8 and TRBJ2-4, with D possibly being TRBD2 (6 bases). The length of the CDR3 is 14 residues. V was clipped by 0 bases and J by 15 bases, with 18 bases between them. Germline V gene data show CDR1 as SGHVS and CDR2 as FQNEAQ. Supplemented by reference TRBV7-8 and TRBJ2-4, the full variable domain reads GAGVSQSPRYKVAKRGQDVALRCDPISGHVSLFWYQQALGQGPEFLTYFQNEAQLDKSGLPSDRFFAERPEGSVSTLKIQRTQQEDSAVYLCASSLAVMGGFVYFGAGTRLSVL.

The chain links TRBV6-5 to TRBJ2-1; 7 bases fit TRBD1. Germline values: CDR1 MNHEY, CDR2 SVGAGI. Losses at the gene ends were 7 bases for V and 4 bases for J; bases not matched to a gene: 4. The CDR3 totals 13 residues. CDR3 loop: CASTAGGYNEQFF. Written as DNA, the CDR3 is TGTGCCAGCACGGCAGGGGGTTACAATGAGCAGTTCTTC.

V gene TRBV5-1 combines with J gene TRBJ2-5; possible D gene TRBD1, 6 bases. Germline V gene sequence: CDR1 SGHRS, CDR2 YFSETQ. V gave up 0 bases and J gave up 0 bases, with 12 bases separating them. CDR3 length: 16 residues. CDR3 amino acids: CASSLALGQYQETQYF. CDR3 nucleotides: TGCGCCAGCAGCTTGGCCTTAGGACAGTACCAAGAGACCCAGTACTTC.

The chain combines TRBV12-3 or TRBV12-4 with TRBJ1-2; the match to TRBD1 covers 10 bases. V shed 3 bases, J shed 5 bases, and the junction held 9 bases outside the gene matches. The CDR3 totals 16 residues. As DNA, the CDR3 is TGTGCCAGCAGTTTTGAGGGGACAGGGGATGGATATGGCTACACCTTC. Translation gives CASSFEGTGDGYGYTF.

The sample holds a few counts of this clonotype. J is TRBJ2-2 and V is TRBV30; D ambiguous. The CDR3 is made up of 14 amino acids. CDR1 and CDR2 from the germline V gene are GTSNPN and SVGIG (reference sequence). Trimming stripped 0 bases from V and 4 bases from J, with 9 bases between. CDR3 DNA sequence: TGTGCCTGGAGTGTAGGTTGGTCCACCGGGGAGCTGTTTTTT. Translating it yields CAWSVGWSTGELFF.

This clonotype was observed a handful of times. The chain links TRBV9 to TRBJ1-1; D unclear. From germline, CDR1 is SGDLS and CDR2 YYNGEE. V was clipped by 0 bases and J by 7 bases, with 10 bases between them. This CDR3 comprises 13 residues. This CDR3 reads CASSVVEVGEAFF. In nucleotides, the CDR3 is TGTGCCAGCAGCGTAGTAGAAGTCGGTGAAGCTTTCTTT.

This clonotype was recorded at least ten times. This chain joins TRBV14 and TRBJ2-7, with D possibly matching TRBD1 (6 bases). The CDR3 extends over 12 amino acids. CDR1 is SGHDN and CDR2 is FVKESK in the germline V gene. V shed 3 bases and J shed 6 bases, with 9 bases lying between them. In DNA, the CDR3 is TGTGCCAGCAGCCAGCTACAGGGCGAGCAGTACTTC. Translated: CASSQLQGEQYF.

The rearrangement links TRBV29-1 to TRBJ1-2; TRBD1 is a possible D gene (5 bases). The CDR3 is 12 residues long. Trimming removed 1 base at V and 5 bases at J, with 8 bases between. Germline lookup yields CDR1 SQVTM and CDR2 ANQGSEA. The chain's CDR3 is CSVEGDGYGYTF. Written as DNA, the CDR3 is TGCAGCGTTGAAGGGGACGGATATGGCTACACCTTC.

This clonotype was observed a few times. The chain links TRBV29-1 to TRBJ2-7, with TRBD2 matching over 13 bases. From germline, CDR1 is SQVTM and CDR2 ANQGSEA. Germline trimming cut 5 bases from V and 0 bases from J; bases unmatched to any gene: 7. The CDR3 extends over 16 amino acids. CDR3 in DNA: TGCAGCGTTACGGGACTAGCGGGATTAAGCTCCTACGAGCAGTACTTC. This sequence encodes CSVTGLAGLSSYEQYF.

A note on this clonotype: The germline gene is not matched at one end of the junction; a read error may be the cause. This chain joins TRBV4-1 and TRBJ1-1; no firm D call. Germline V gives CDR1 MGHRA, CDR2 YSYEKL. The CDR3 is 15 residues long. The CDR3 DNA reads TGCGCCAGCAGCCAAGTCGAAGGGATGAACACTGAAGATTTCTTT. It codes for CASSQVEGMNTEDFF.

This clonotype appeared a few times. The J gene is TRBJ2-2, the V gene TRBV29-1; TRBD1 agrees at 7 bases. Per the germline V gene, CDR1 is SQVTM and CDR2 is ANQGSEA. The CDR3 loop spans 16 amino acids. V trimming: 0 bases; J trimming: 4 bases; junction bases outside the gene matches: 8. The CDR3 coding sequence is TGCAGCGTTGAAGATACGGACAGGCTCGGCACCGGGGAGCTGTTTTTT. Translating gives CSVEDTDRLGTGELFF.